Below are 14 T cell receptor beta chains sequenced from a single sample in a study of T cells in Graves' hyperthyroidism and ophthalmopathy. TCR beta CDR3 sequences were amplified from RNA transcripts. Primed by the HTBI set, a first-round RT-PCR was run on the TCR CDR3. MiXCR was run by TCRdb on the multiplex PCR reads, yielding one entry per CDR3 protein. In the table there are some 770,000 distinct CDR3 sequences, about 15% of which are singletons. The sequenced sample was blood. The receptors shown here come from a man between 18 and 29 years old with Graves' hyperthyroidism.

The chain joins TRBV29-1 to TRBJ1-1; D is ambiguous. This CDR3 region has 14 residues. V lost 7 bases and J 1 base, leaving 16 bases between the germline ends. Germline assignment: CDR1 SQVTM and CDR2 ANQGSEA. The CDR3 region has the DNA TGCAGCGCCGGAGAACCCTATACGAACACTGAAGCTTTCTTT. It codes for CSAGEPYTNTEAFF.

This clonotype was counted a few times. The gene calls are TRBV2 and TRBJ2-1, with 9 bases that match TRBD2. V lost 9 bases, J lost 7 bases, and 10 bases stayed unmatched. The germline gives CDR1 SNHLY, CDR2 FYNNEI. This CDR3 region has 14 residues. This CDR3 is CASGGGRAGNEQFF. The CDR3 DNA reads TGTGCCAGTGGCGGCGGGAGGGCCGGAAATGAGCAGTTCTTC.

The chain links TRBV10-3 to TRBJ1-1, with D possibly matching TRBD1 (6 bases). The V and J ends lost 4 bases and 11 bases respectively, with 14 bases between them. Germline CDR1 is ENHRY and CDR2 is SYGVKD. This CDR3 has 12 amino acids. The CDR3 DNA follows: TGTGCCATCAGTGCCCTCGGACAGAGGGCTTTCTTT. Protein product: CAISALGQRAFF.

There are a few counts of this clonotype. This chain uses TRBV28 with TRBJ1-2, with a weak D call TRBD1 (6 bases). Germline assignment: CDR1 MDHEN and CDR2 SYDVKM. Trimming shortened V by 5 bases and J by 6 bases, and 16 bases separated the two germline ends. The CDR3 covers 14 residues. CDR3 protein: CASSGPGEGHGYTF. CDR3 nucleotides: TGTGCCAGCAGTGGACCAGGGGAAGGTCATGGCTACACCTTC.

This clonotype was found many times. The CDR3 DNA reads as TGTGCCAGCCGGACAGGGGGACACGAGCAGTACTTC. It yields the protein CASRTGGHEQYF. The V and J genes are TRBV6-1 and TRBJ2-7; 10 bases are a match to TRBD1. The CDR3 totals 12 residues. Germline V lookup: CDR1 MNHNS, CDR2 SASEGT. The V and J ends lost 8 bases and 5 bases, in that order; junction bases with no gene match: 3.

The CDR3 nucleotides are TGTGCCAGTAGTATAGGGGTCAGCTCCTACAATGAGCAGTTCTTC. Translation gives CASSIGVSSYNEQFF. The J gene is TRBJ2-1, the V gene TRBV19; D is undetermined. The CDR3 runs 15 residues. The germline V and J ends were trimmed by 1 base and 0 bases, with 7 bases remaining between them. Germline CDR1 reads LNHDA; CDR2 reads SQIVND (reference sequence).

This clonotype appeared a few times. CDR3 in amino acids: CASSPGRVSTDTQYF. CDR3 DNA sequence: TGTGCCAGCAGCCCAGGGAGGGTTAGCACAGATACGCAGTATTTT. The rearrangement uses TRBV7-2 and TRBJ2-3, with 7 bases lining up with TRBD2. With 5 bases clipped from V and 0 bases from J, the junction kept 5 bases outside the gene matches. CDR1 and CDR2 (germline): SGHTA, FQGNSA. CDR3 length: 15 amino acids. The full variable domain, rest sourced from reference TRBV7-2 and TRBJ2-3, is GAGVSQSPSNKVTEKGKDVELRCDPISGHTALYWYRQSLGQGLEFLIYFQGNSAPDKSGLPSDRFSAERTGGSVSTLTIQRTQQEDSAVYLCASSPGRVSTDTQYFGPGTRLTVL.

This clonotype was seen repeatedly, ten times or more. The rearrangement links TRBV18 to TRBJ1-2; D is undetermined. Trimming removed 7 bases at V and 3 bases at J, with 12 bases between. The CDR3 is 13 amino acids. The V gene's germline CDR1 is KGHSH and CDR2 LQKENI. CDR3 in amino acids: CASCLTGDYGYTF. CDR3 DNA: TGTGCCAGCTGCCTAACTGGCGACTATGGCTACACCTTC.

The J gene is TRBJ2-4, the V gene TRBV4-1; TRBD2 aligns across 8 bases. Germline CDR1 reads MGHRA; CDR2 reads YSYEKL. CDR3 size: 16 residues. Trimming took 4 bases from V and 5 from J; bases not matched to a gene: 10. The CDR3 loop reads CASSLMAGAGENIQYF. In nucleotides, the CDR3 is TGCGCCAGCAGCCTGATGGCGGGAGCGGGGGAAAACATTCAGTACTTC.

There are a few counts of this clonotype. This chain links TRBV7-8 with TRBJ1-6, with TRBD1 as a possible D gene (6 bases). This CDR3 spans 16 amino acids. The V gene's germline CDR1 is SGHVS and CDR2 FQNEAQ. Trimming removed 0 bases at V and 5 bases at J, with 11 bases between. CDR3 nucleotide sequence: TGTGCCAGCAGCTTAGCGCGGTCAGGGGATAATTCACCCCTCCACTTT. Protein sequence: CASSLARSGDNSPLHF.

The V gene is TRBV6-5, the J gene TRBJ2-7, with D unresolved. Trimming stripped 10 bases from V and 3 bases from J, with 10 bases between. CDR3 size: 11 residues. The V gene's germline CDR1 is MNHEY and CDR2 SVGAGI. In DNA form, the CDR3 reads TGTGCCACTACAGCAAACTACGAGCAGTACTTC. Translated, it gives CATTANYEQYF.

This clonotype was seen repeatedly, ten times or more. The chain carries TRBV9 and TRBJ2-5, with D possibly matching TRBD2 (5 bases). Trimming removed 0 bases from V and 2 bases from J, with 11 bases in between. CDR1 and CDR2 from the germline V gene are SGDLS and YYNGEE. CDR3 size: 15 residues. CDR3: CASSVAPAEQETQYF. CDR3 nucleotides: TGTGCCAGCAGCGTAGCTCCAGCGGAACAAGAGACCCAGTACTTC.

This clonotype was picked up many times. V is TRBV20-1 and J is TRBJ2-7, with D perhaps being TRBD1 or TRBD2 (5 bases each). The CDR3 is 14 amino acids. CDR1 is DFQATT, CDR2 SNEGSKA, per germline (reference sequence). The V and J ends lost 5 bases and 1 base respectively, with 15 bases between them. The CDR3 DNA sequence: TGCAGTGCTTCCCAGACTGGGACGTCCTACGAGCAGTACTTC. This sequence encodes CSASQTGTSYEQYF.

This clonotype has more than one count but fewer than ten. The chain combines TRBV11-3 with TRBJ2-2, with 9 nucleotides matching TRBD1. Germline assignment: CDR1 SGHNT and CDR2 YENEEA. J was trimmed by 5 bases and V by 5 bases; bases with no gene match: 9. The CDR3 is 16 amino acids. The CDR3 spells CASSPPGQGATGELFF. CDR3 DNA: TGTGCCAGCAGCCCTCCGGGACAGGGTGCGACCGGGGAGCTGTTTTTT. Supplemented by reference TRBV11-3 and TRBJ2-2, the full variable domain reads EAGVVQSPRYKIIEKKQPVAFWCNPISGHNTLYWYLQNLGQGPELLIRYENEEAVDDSQLPKDRFSAERLKGVDSTLKIQPAELGDSAVYLCASSPPGQGATGELFFGEGSRLTVL.